This T cell receptor (beta chain) was retrieved from a study of shared clonotypes between healthy human individuals. Whole-study results and caveats: Memory subsets had estimated richness that was generally smaller than that of naive subsets. What limited the represented genetic and exposure-history diversity was the small number of donors.

Execution of the assay was at deep level. Produced via immunoSEQ multiplex PCR; TCRdb's table is partial and in-frame only. The sample includes 800,000 to 1,200,000 clones, more than 75% of them seen just once. This clone was found a few times. Its target is not known. The V gene's germline CDR1 is SNHLY and CDR2 FYNNEI. The CDR3 loop spans 12 amino acids. V lost 5 bases to trimming and J lost 2 bases, with 4 bases between them. The chain is built from TRBV2 and TRBJ1-5; D ambiguous. The sample comprised memory CD4+ T cells from PBMCs. Subset noted: CD45RA-negative fraction. The sequence was obtained from a man younger than 35 in good health. Some clones in this sample may be carry-over from other donors' samples. CDR3 nucleotide sequence: TGTGCCAGCAGTTTGGGCAATCAGCCCCAGCATTTT. Amino acid sequence: CASSLGNQPQHF.